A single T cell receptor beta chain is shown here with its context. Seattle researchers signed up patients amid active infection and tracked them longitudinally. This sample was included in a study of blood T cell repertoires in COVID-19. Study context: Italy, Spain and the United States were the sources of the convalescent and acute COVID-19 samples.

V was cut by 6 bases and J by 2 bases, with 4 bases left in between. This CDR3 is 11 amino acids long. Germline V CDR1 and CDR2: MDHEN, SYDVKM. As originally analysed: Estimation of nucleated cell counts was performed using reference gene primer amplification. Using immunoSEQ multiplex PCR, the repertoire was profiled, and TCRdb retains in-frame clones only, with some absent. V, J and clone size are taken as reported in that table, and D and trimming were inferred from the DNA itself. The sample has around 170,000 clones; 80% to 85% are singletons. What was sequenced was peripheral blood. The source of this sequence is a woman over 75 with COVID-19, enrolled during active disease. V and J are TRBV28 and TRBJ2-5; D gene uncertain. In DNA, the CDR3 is TGTGCCAGCAGAACACAAGAGACCCAGTACTTC. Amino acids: CASRTQETQYF. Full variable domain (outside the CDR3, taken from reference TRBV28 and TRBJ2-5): DVKVTQSSRYLVKRTGEKVFLECVQDMDHENMFWYRQDPGLGLRLIYFSYDVKMKEKGDIPEGYSVSREKKERFSLILESASTNQTSMYLCASRTQETQYFGPGTRLLVL.